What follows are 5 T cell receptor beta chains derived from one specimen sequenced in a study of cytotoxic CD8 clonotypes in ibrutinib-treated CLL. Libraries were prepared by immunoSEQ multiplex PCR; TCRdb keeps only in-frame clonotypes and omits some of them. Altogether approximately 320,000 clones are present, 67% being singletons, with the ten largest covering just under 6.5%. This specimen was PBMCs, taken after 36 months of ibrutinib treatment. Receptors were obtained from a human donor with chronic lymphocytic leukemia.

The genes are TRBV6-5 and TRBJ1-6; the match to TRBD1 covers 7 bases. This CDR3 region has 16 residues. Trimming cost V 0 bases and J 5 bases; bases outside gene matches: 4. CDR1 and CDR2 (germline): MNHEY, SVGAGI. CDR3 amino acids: CASSYSTGFNNSPLHF. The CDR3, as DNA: TGTGCCAGCAGTTACTCGACAGGGTTTAATAATTCACCCCTCCACTTT.

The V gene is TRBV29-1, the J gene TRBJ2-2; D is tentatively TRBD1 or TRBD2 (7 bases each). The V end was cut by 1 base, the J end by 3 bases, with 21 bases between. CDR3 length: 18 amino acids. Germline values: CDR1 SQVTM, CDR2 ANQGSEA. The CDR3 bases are TGCAGCGTTGAAGTCTTAACCCAGGGGGGGTTGTACACCGGGGAGCTGTTTTTT. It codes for CSVEVLTQGGLYTGELFF.

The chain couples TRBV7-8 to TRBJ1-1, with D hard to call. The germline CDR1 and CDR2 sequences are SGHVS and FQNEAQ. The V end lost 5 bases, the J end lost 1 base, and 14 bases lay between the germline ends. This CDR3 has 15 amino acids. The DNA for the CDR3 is TGTGCCAGCAGCCCGATCTACGGGTCGAACACTGAAGCTTTCTTT. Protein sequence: CASSPIYGSNTEAFF.

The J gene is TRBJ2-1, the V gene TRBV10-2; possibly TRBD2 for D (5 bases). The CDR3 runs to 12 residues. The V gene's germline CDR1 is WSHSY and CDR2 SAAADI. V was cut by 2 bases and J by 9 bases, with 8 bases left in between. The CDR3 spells CASSESSVEQFF. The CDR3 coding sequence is TGCGCCAGCAGTGAGAGTAGCGTTGAGCAGTTCTTC.

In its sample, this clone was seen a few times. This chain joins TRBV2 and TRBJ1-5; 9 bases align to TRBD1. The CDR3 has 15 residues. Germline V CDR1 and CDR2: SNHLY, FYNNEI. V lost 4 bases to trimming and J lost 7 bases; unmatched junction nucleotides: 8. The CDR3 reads CASSGPNRGQQPQHF. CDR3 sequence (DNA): TGTGCCAGCAGTGGCCCGAACAGGGGGCAACAGCCCCAGCATTTT.